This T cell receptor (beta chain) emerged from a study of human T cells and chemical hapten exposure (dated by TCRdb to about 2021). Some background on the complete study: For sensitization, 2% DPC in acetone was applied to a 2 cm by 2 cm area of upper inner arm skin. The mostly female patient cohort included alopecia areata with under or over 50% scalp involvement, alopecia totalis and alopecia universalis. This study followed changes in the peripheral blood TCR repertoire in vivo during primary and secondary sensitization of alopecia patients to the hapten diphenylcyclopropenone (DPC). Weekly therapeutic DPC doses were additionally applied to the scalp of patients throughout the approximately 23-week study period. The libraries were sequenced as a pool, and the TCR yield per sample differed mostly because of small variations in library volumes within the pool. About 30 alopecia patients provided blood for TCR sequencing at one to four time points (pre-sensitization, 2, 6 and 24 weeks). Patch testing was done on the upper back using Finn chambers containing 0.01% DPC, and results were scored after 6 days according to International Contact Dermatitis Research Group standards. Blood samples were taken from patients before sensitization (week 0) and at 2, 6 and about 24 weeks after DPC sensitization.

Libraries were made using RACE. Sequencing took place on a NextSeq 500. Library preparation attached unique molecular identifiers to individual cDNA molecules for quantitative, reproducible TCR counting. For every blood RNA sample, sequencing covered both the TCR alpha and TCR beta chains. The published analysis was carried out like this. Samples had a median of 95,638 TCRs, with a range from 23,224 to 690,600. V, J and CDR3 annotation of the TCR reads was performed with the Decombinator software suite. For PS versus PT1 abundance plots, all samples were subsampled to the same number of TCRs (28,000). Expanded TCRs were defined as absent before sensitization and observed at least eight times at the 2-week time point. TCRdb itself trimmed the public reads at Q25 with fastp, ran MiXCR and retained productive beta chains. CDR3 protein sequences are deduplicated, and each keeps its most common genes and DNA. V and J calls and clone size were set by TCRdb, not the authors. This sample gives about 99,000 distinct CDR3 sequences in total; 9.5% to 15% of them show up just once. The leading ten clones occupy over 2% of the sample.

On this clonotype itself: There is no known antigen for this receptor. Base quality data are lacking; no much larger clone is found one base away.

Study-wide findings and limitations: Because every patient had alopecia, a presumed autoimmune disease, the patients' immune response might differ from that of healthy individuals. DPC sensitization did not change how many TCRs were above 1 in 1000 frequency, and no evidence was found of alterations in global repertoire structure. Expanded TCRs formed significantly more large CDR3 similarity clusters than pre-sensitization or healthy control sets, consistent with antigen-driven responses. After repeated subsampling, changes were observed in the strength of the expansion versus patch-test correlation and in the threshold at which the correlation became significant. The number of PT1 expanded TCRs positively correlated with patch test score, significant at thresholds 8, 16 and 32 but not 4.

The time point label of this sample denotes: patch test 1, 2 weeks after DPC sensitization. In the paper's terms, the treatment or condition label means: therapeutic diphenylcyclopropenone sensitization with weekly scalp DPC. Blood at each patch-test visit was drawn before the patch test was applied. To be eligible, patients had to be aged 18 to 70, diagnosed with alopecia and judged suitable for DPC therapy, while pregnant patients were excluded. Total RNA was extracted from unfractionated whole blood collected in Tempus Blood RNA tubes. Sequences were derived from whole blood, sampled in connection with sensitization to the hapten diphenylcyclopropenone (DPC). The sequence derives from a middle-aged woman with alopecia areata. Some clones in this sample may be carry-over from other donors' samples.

The DNA sequence is TGTGCCACCCTCGGGGAGACCCAGTACTTC. Its amino acids are CATLGETQYF. The sequence joins TRBV28 to TRBJ2-5, with the D gene call left open. Between the V and J ends, shortened by 10 bases and 5 bases respectively, the junction contains 8 bases. From the germline V gene, CDR1 is MDHEN and CDR2 is SYDVKM. The CDR3 runs 10 residues from the cysteine to the phenylalanine. CDR3 DNA only is kept here, 30 bases in frame from base 1.